The clone carrying this TCR beta chain was seen more than once but under ten times. CDR1 LNHDA and CDR2 SQIVND come from the germline V gene (reference sequence). This CDR3 spans 14 amino acids. Trimming cost V 7 bases and J 1 base, with 13 bases left between them. Original processing methods: Counts of nucleated cells, estimated from reference gene primer amplification, were obtained. The protocol was immunoSEQ multiplex PCR, while the TCRdb copy is restricted to in-frame clones and leaves out a portion. V, J and clone size are taken as reported in that table, and D and trimming were inferred from the DNA itself. The sample has roughly 29,000 clones, roughly 85% seen once; the top ten hold about 29%. The source of the sample is a study of blood T cell repertoires in COVID-19. In the study overall: Whether acute or convalescent, the COVID-19 samples came from the United States, Italy and Spain. Nucleic acid was either cDNA or gDNA, and it came from T cells, B-cell-depleted T cells, or PBMCs.

Seattle patient enrollment occurred during active infection, with longitudinal follow-up thereafter. This TCR derives from a woman over 75 with COVID-19, enrolled during active disease. The chain carries TRBV19 and TRBJ1-1, with D uncertain. The sample comprised peripheral blood. The CDR3 nucleotides read TGTGCCAGTATACAACCTGGAGAGAACACTGAAGCTTTCTTT. Protein product: CASIQPGENTEAFF. The complete variable domain, with remaining parts taken from reference TRBV19 and TRBJ1-1, reads DGGITQSPKYLFRKEGQNVTLSCEQNLNHDAMYWYRQDPGQGLRLIYYSQIVNDFQKGDIAEGYSVSREKKESFPLTVTSAQKNPTAFYLCASIQPGENTEAFFGQGTRLTVV.